The source of this TCR beta chain is a study of identical twins (dated by TCRdb to about 2016). Notes on the research overall: To test whether fetal clonotypes persist, the study used deep sequencing on TCR alpha and beta repertoires from monozygotic twins, unrelated adults of various ages, and cord blood. Replicate twin experiments were performed at different times using different library preparation protocols to rule out contamination. Here is what the overall study found, with its caveats: Out-of-frame TCR alpha sequences shared between twins showed an excess of low generation-probability sequences compared with coincidental sharing between unrelated individuals. A weaker excess of twin sharing was found in beta out-of-frame sequences because the signal-to-noise ratio was lowered by fewer shared sequences. Because the same donors could not be followed over many years, conclusions were based on cross-sectional statistical analysis. Fewer insertions were carried by abundant cord blood beta clonotypes, a similar but weaker trend appeared in young adult naive repertoires, and no such trend appeared in memory repertoires. In monozygotic twins, out-of-frame TCR alpha sharing was systematically underestimated by recombination models, although the models agreed with sharing between unrelated individuals. Zero-insertion analyses could be partly confounded by invariant T cells such as MAIT and iNKT, although diverse VJ usage argued against such confounding for most clonotypes.

Points on this clonotype: Its cognate antigen has yet to be identified. There are no base qualities to consult, and no much larger clone falls within one base.

Every donor in the study was a healthy Caucasian. The twin cohort consisted of three pairs of female monozygotic twins, all aged roughly 18 to 29 years. Miltenyi CD45RO+ enrichment and human naive T-cell isolation kits were used to isolate memory (CD45RO+) and naive T cells from PBMC. From the cysteine through the phenylalanine, the CDR3 covers 14 amino acids. Left in the record is the CDR3 DNA by itself, 42 bases read in frame from the first base. Per the germline V gene (reference sequence), LGHDT is the CDR1 and YNNKEL is the CDR2. V and J lose 2 bases and 0 bases, and a span of 7 bases separates them. The library was made by 5' RACE. Instrument on record: Illumina HiSeq 2000. Template switching added a universal primer binding site, and the final cDNA carried a unique molecular identifier that allowed TCR cDNA molecules to be counted accurately. Specific primers in the conserved constant-segment region were used to synthesize first-strand cDNA for the TCR alpha and beta chains. To control for contamination, every cDNA library was double barcoded, receiving both a SMART-Mk sample barcode and Illumina barcodes. TruSeq adapter sequences, together with Illumina sample barcodes, were added in two successive PCR steps. Sequencing of the TCR alpha and beta cDNA libraries was done on the Illumina HiSeq platform using custom primers. Turning to the authors' computational methods: Raw reads were processed with MiGEC to extract unique molecular identifiers, and MiXCR was used to determine CDR3 positions. For each individual, recombination models were inferred using an EM algorithm with the repgenHMM and IGoR tools. The tcR package in R was used for shared clonotype analysis, with sharing normalized by the product of cloneset sizes. To study raw recombination without the effects of thymic and clonal selection, out-of-frame nonproductive sequences were analyzed. TCRdb's own reprocessing of the public reads used fastp at Q25 and MiXCR and kept productive beta chains. Entries that share a CDR3 protein sequence are merged under the most common genes and DNA. TCRdb's processing, not the authors' own work, is the source of the V and J calls. The sample data list 310,000 or so distinct CDR3 sequences, and 8% to 9% of these were observed just once. Together, the top ten hold about 2.1% of the sample.

The same data also went into a second study, on yellow fever vaccine responses in identical twins. Per the second study: According to the authors, the vaccine-induced T cell response in identical twins seemed to be partly convergent and partly specific to each individual. Focusing on identical twins, the study followed the T cell clones that responded to the vaccine, and did so with precision.

Sequencing was performed on memory (CD45RO+) T cells sorted from blood. The label giving this sample's cell subset or site can be read as: CD45RO+ enriched T cells. This receptor was identified in a woman between 18 and 30 years old in good health. The V gene is TRBV3-1 and the J gene is TRBJ1-1; the D gene is not confidently resolved. The bases are TGTGCCAGCAGCCAAAGTGGCATGAACACTGAAGCTTTCTTT. This yields the protein CASSQSGMNTEAFF. Outside the CDR3, residues come from the reference TRBV3-1 and TRBJ1-1 proteins, so the full variable domain is: DTAVSQTPKYLVTQMGNDKSIKCEQNLGHDTMYWYKQDSKKFLKIMFSYNNKELIINETVPNRFSPKSPDKAHLNLHINSLELGDSAVYFCASSQSGMNTEAFFGQGTRLTVV.